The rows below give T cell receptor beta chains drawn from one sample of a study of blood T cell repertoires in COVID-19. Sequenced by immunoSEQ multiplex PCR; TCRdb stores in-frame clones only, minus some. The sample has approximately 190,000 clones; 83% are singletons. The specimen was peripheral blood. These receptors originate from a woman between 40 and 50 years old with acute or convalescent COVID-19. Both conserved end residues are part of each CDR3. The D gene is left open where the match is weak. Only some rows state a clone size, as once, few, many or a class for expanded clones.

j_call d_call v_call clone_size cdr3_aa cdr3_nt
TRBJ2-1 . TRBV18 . CASSRSLGGSYNEQFF TGTGCCAGCTCACGCTCCCTAGGAGGCTCCTACAATGAGCAGTTCTTC
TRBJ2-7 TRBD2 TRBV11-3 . CASSLSGRTAEQYF TGTGCCAGCAGCTTGAGCGGGAGAACGGCCGAGCAGTACTTC
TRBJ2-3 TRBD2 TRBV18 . CASSLAAVDTQYF TGTGCCAGCTCTCTAGCGGCCGTAGATACGCAGTATTTT
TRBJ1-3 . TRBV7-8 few CASSRDRNTIYF TGTGCCAGCAGCCGGGACAGAAACACCATATATTTT
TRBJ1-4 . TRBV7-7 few CASSDPRGGDWGRNEKLFF TGTGCTAGCAGCGACCCCCGAGGGGGGGATTGGGGAAGAAATGAAAAACTGTTTTTT
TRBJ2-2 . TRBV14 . CASSQDLRYTGELFF TGTGCCAGCAGCCAAGATCTGCGTTACACCGGGGAGCTGTTTTTT
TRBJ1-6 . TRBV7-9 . CASSIRGVWDSPLHF TGTGCCAGCAGCATCCGCGGGGTGTGGGATTCACCCCTCCACTTT
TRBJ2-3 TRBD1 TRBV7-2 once CASRPGGADTQYF TGTGCCAGCAGGCCAGGGGGCGCAGATACGCAGTATTTT
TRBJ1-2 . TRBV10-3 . CAISDQERYGYTF TGTGCCATCAGTGATCAGGAGCGGTATGGCTACACCTTC
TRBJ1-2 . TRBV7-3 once CASSPGREYGYTF TGTGCCAGCAGCCCCGGGAGGGAATATGGCTACACCTTC
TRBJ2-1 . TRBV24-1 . CATSAQRTVLSPNEQFF TGTGCCACCAGTGCCCAACGGACAGTTCTATCCCCCAATGAGCAGTTCTTC
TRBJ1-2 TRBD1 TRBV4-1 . CASSQVKGAGGYTF TGCGCCAGCAGCCAAGTCAAGGGGGCGGGTGGCTACACCTTC
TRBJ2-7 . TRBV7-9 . CASSLGPLSEQYF TGTGCCAGCAGCTTAGGGCCCCTTTCCGAGCAGTACTTC
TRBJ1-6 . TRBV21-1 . CASSKDRSNSPLHF TGTGCCAGCAGCAAAGATAGGAGTAATTCACCCCTCCACTTT
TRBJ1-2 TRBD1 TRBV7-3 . CASSYGQGLRGYTF TGTGCCAGCAGCTATGGACAGGGATTGCGTGGCTACACCTTC